A single TCR beta chain is shown here with its context. Its target is not known. A much bigger clone sits one base away, suggesting this may be a read error. This sample is part of a study of breast tumors, draining lymph nodes, adjacent tissues. Study-wide results and limits: Tumor TCR diversity was below lymph nodes but above nontumor tissue. Luminal-like breast cancer showed significantly greater tumor-nontumor repertoire similarity than basal-like breast cancer did. Tumor T cell lymph node origin was a supported hypothesis, not proven. Data fit most tumor T cells coming from lymph node, expanding in tumor.

A single record per CDR3 protein comes from TCRdb applying MiXCR to the multiplex PCR reads. The data hold about 110,000 distinct CDR3 sequences, with less than 40% observed a single time. Trimming took 0 bases from V and 3 from J; bases not matched to a gene: 6. The CDR3 has 16 amino acids. From germline, CDR1 is SGHKS and CDR2 YYEKEE (reference sequence). The lymph nodes were axillary draining lymph nodes from breast cancer patients. Specimen: axillary lymph node tissue. The receptor's source is a female donor with breast cancer. Some clones in this sample may be carry-over from other donors' samples. The J gene is TRBJ1-5, the V gene TRBV5-5; 7 bases agree with TRBD1. DNA of the CDR3: TGTGCCAGCAGCTTGGGTCCCGGGACAGACAATCAGCCCCAGCATTTT. Residues: CASSLGPGTDNQPQHF.